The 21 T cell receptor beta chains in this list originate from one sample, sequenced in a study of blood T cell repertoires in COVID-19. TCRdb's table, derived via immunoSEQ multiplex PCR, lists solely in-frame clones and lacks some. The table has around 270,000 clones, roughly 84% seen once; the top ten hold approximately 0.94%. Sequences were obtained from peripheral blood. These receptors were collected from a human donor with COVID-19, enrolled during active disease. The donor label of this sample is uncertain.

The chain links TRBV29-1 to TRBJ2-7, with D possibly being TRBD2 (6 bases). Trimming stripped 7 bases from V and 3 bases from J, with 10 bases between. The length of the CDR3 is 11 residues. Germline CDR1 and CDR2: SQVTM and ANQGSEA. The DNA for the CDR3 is TGCAGCGGGGGGGAGTACTACGAGCAGTACTTC. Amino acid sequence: CSGGEYYEQYF.

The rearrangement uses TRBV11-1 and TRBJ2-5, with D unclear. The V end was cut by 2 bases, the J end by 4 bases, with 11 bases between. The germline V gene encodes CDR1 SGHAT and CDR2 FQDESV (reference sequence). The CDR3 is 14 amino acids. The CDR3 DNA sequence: TGTGCCAGCAGCTTATCGACACCGCCAGAGACCCAGTACTTC. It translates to CASSLSTPPETQYF.

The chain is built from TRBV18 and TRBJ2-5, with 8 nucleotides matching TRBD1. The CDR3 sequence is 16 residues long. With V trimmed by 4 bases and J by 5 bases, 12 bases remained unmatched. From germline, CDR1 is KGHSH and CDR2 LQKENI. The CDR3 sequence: CASSRGRTGLGETQYF. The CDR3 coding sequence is TGTGCCAGCTCACGCGGAAGGACAGGGTTAGGGGAGACCCAGTACTTC.

The CDR3 DNA reads TGCGCCAGCAGGCCGGGACAGGGGTTAAACACTGAAGCTTTCTTT. Residues: CASRPGQGLNTEAFF. The chain is built from TRBV5-1 and TRBJ1-1; 10 nucleotides agree with TRBD1. V lost 5 bases, J lost 2 bases, and 6 bases stayed unmatched. CDR3 length: 15 amino acids. Germline V gene lookup returns CDR1 SGHRS and CDR2 YFSETQ. Drawing the rest from reference TRBV5-1 and TRBJ1-1, the complete variable domain is KAGVTQTPRYLIKTRGQQVTLSCSPISGHRSVSWYQQTPGQGLQFLFEYFSETQRNKGNFPGRFSGRQFSNSRSEMNVSTLELGDSALYLCASRPGQGLNTEAFFGQGTRLTVV.

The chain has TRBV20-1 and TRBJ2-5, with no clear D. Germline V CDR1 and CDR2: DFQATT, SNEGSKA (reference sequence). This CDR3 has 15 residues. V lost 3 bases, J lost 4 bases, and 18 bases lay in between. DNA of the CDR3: TGCAGTGCTAGTGACGCGAAAGCGATGGGAGAGACCCAGTACTTC. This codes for CSASDAKAMGETQYF.

This CDR3 is CASSRFRGTCYEQYF. CDR3 sequence (DNA): TGCGCCAGCAGTCGTTTTCGGGGGACCTGCTACGAGCAGTACTTC. This chain links TRBV23-1 with TRBJ2-7, with D perhaps TRBD2 (6 bases). TRBV23-1 counts as an open reading frame of uncertain function. V was cut by 4 bases and J by 3 bases, with 16 bases left in between. The CDR3 is 15 residues long.

The CDR3 is CASSRPGTSRDNEQFF. CDR3 nucleotides: TGCGCCAGCAGCCGACCCGGGACTAGTAGGGACAATGAGCAGTTCTTC. V usage is TRBV4-3 and J usage is TRBJ2-1, with 8 positions matching TRBD2. The length of the CDR3 is 16 residues. Germline V gene lookup returns CDR1 LGHNA and CDR2 YSLEER. V shed 4 bases and J 5 bases; nucleotides not matched to a gene: 10.

The CDR3 reads CAWRKKGGVGGNQPQHF. In DNA, the CDR3 is TGTGCCTGGAGGAAAAAAGGGGGGGTAGGGGGCAATCAGCCCCAGCATTTT. The rearrangement uses TRBV30 and TRBJ1-5, with D possibly being TRBD1 (6 bases). This CDR3 is 17 amino acids long. V lost 3 bases and J lost 2, with 20 bases in between. The germline V gene encodes CDR1 GTSNPN and CDR2 SVGIG (reference sequence).

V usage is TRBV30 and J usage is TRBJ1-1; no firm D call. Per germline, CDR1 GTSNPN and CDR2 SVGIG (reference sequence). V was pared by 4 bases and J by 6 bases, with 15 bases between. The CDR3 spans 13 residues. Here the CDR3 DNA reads TGTGCCTGGACCCCAAGAGGGTTATCTGAAGCTTTCTTT. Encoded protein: CAWTPRGLSEAFF.

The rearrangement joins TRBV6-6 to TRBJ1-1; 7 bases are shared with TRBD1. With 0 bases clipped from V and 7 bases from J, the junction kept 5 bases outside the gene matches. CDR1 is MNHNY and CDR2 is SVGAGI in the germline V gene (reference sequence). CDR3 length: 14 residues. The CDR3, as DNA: TGTGCCAGCAGTTACTCGGGGACAGCCCTTGAAGCTTTCTTT. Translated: CASSYSGTALEAFF.

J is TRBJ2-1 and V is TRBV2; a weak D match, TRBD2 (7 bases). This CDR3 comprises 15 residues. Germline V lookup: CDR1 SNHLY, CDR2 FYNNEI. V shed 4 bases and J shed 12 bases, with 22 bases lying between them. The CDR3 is CASSATGTIVQGQFF. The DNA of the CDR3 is TGTGCCAGCAGTGCGACCGGGACTATCGTACAGGGGCAGTTCTTC.

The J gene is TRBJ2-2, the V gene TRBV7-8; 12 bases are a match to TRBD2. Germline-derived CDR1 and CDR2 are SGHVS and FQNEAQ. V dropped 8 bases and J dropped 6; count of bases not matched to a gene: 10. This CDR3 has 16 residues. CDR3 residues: CASRRRLAGEAGELFF. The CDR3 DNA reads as TGTGCCAGCCGCCGGAGACTAGCGGGAGAGGCCGGGGAGCTGTTTTTT. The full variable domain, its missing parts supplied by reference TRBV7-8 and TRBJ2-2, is GAGVSQSPRYKVAKRGQDVALRCDPISGHVSLFWYQQALGQGPEFLTYFQNEAQLDKSGLPSDRFFAERPEGSVSTLKIQRTQQEDSAVYLCASRRRLAGEAGELFFGEGSRLTVL.

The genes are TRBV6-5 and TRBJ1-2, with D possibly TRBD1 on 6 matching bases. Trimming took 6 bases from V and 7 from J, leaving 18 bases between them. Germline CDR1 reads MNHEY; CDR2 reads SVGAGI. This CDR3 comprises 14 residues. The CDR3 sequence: CASSPRSQGVGYTF. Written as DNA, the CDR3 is TGTGCCAGCAGCCCCCGTTCACAGGGCGTTGGCTACACCTTC.

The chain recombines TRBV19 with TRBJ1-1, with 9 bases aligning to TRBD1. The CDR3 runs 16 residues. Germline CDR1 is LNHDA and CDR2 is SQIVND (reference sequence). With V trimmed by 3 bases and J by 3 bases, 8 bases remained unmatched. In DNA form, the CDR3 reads TGTGCCAGTAGTATGTTTAGGACAGGGGCCCACACTGAAGCTTTCTTT. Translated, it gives CASSMFRTGAHTEAFF. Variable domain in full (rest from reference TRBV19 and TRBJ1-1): DGGITQSPKYLFRKEGQNVTLSCEQNLNHDAMYWYRQDPGQGLRLIYYSQIVNDFQKGDIAEGYSVSREKKESFPLTVTSAQKNPTAFYLCASSMFRTGAHTEAFFGQGTRLTVV.

The CDR3 nucleotides are TGTGCCAGCAGCCCGGGGACTTCCTATACGCAGTATTTT. It encodes CASSPGTSYTQYF. The rearrangement uses TRBV13 and TRBJ2-3; D might be TRBD2 (6 bases). Germline V gives CDR1 PRHDT, CDR2 FYEKMQ (reference sequence). Trimming stripped 5 bases from V and 7 bases from J, with 13 bases between. The CDR3 is made up of 13 amino acids.

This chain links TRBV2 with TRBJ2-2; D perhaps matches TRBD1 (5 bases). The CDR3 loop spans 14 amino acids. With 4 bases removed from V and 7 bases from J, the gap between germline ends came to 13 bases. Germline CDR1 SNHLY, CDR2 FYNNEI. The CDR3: CASSVFRVDGELFF. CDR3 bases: TGTGCCAGCAGTGTTTTCAGGGTTGACGGGGAGCTGTTTTTT.

The CDR3 sequence: CASSEATGWGSYEQYF. CDR3 DNA sequence: TGTGCCAGCAGTGAAGCTACAGGGTGGGGGTCCTACGAGCAGTACTTC. The chain uses TRBV6-1 and TRBJ2-7; D is possibly TRBD1 (6 bases). The CDR3 has 16 amino acids. V was trimmed by 0 bases and J by 1 base, leaving 13 bases between them. The germline CDR1 and CDR2 sequences are MNHNS and SASEGT.

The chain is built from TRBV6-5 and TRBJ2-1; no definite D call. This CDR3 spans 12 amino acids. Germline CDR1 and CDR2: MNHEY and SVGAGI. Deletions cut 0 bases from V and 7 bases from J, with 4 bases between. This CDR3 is CASSYSQNEQFF. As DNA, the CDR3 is TGTGCCAGCAGTTACTCCCAGAATGAGCAGTTCTTC.

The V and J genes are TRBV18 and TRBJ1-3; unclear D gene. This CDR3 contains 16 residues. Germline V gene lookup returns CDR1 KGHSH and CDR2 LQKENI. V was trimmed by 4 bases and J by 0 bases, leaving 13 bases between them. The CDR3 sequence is CASSQTDGLSGNTIYF. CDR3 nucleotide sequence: TGTGCCAGCTCACAAACAGACGGACTCTCTGGAAACACCATATATTTT.

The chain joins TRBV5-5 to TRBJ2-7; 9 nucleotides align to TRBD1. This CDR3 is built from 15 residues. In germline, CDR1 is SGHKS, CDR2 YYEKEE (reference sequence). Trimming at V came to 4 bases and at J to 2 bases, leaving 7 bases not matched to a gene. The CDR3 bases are TGTGCCAGCAGCCCCCAGGGACAGGGCCCCTACGAGCAGTACTTC. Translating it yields CASSPQGQGPYEQYF. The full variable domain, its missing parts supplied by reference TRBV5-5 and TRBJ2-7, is DAGVTQSPTHLIKTRGQQVTLRCSPISGHKSVSWYQQVLGQGPQFIFQYYEKEERGRGNFPDRFSARQFPNYSSELNVNALLLGDSALYLCASSPQGQGPYEQYFGPGTRLTVT.

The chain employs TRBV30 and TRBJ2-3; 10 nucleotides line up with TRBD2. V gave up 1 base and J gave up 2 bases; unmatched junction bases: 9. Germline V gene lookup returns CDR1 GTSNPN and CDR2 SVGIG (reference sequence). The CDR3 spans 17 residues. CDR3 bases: TGTGCCTGGAGTGCATACGTCCTAGCGGGGGACACAGATACGCAGTATTTT. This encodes CAWSAYVLAGDTDTQYF. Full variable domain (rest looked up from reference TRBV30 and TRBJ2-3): SQTIHQWPATLVQPVGSPLSLECTVEGTSNPNLYWYRQAAGRGLQLLFYSVGIGQISSEVPQNLSASRPQDRQFILSSKKLLLSDSGFYLCAWSAYVLAGDTDTQYFGPGTRLTVL.